This TCR beta chain was recorded in a study of blood T cell repertoires in COVID-19. This CDR3 has 11 amino acids. CDR1 is MNHNY and CDR2 is SVGAGI in the germline V gene (reference sequence). V was trimmed by 5 bases and J by 8 bases, leaving 9 bases between them. This clone was counted a single time. Original processing methods: Estimation of nucleated cell counts relied on the amplification of reference gene primers. Profiled with immunoSEQ multiplex PCR; TCRdb holds only in-frame clones, not every one. That table furnishes V, J and clone size, whereas the DNA furnished D and trimming. The sample carries approximately 140,000 clones, under 80% recorded once.

The chain carries TRBV6-6 and TRBJ1-2; D remains unclear. The source material was peripheral blood. This TCR came from an elderly man with acute or convalescent COVID-19. CDR3 DNA: TGTGCCAGCAGTCCGGACTGGGGCTACACCTTC. Its translation is CASSPDWGYTF.